These T cell receptor beta chains were read from a single sample in a study of blood T cell repertoires in COVID-19. The protocol was immunoSEQ multiplex PCR, while the TCRdb copy is restricted to in-frame clones and leaves out a portion. The top ten hold under 0.95% of the sample, which has about 200,000 clones, 85% seen once. The sample consisted of peripheral blood. Every receptor here comes from a man in his fifties or sixties with COVID-19, enrolled during active disease. Both conserved end residues are trimmed from each CDR3. Clone size, where shown, is once, few, many, or a class for clones that have expanded.

size	J	V	CDR3
once	TRBJ1-3	TRBV6-6	ASSGGQRNTIY
NA	TRBJ2-1	TRBV9	ASSVDYEQF
NA	TRBJ1-4	TRBV29-1	SVLNEKLF
NA	TRBJ2-6	TRBV15	ATSRRGRGANVLT
NA	TRBJ2-1	TRBV9	ASSLGRGSYNEQF
few	TRBJ1-5	TRBV4-3	ASSQDWTVNQPQH
NA	TRBJ1-2	TRBV6-5	ASSLRTGAACT
NA	TRBJ2-1	TRBV28	ASRGLAAGSYNEQF
NA	TRBJ1-6	TRBV15	ATSRDTRSPLH
NA	TRBJ2-3	TRBV5-4	ASSFGLALTDTQY
NA	TRBJ2-3	TRBV6-4	ASSDGTSGTDTQY
NA	TRBJ2-7	TRBV5-4	ASSSFGAGGFYEQY
NA	TRBJ2-7	TRBV28	ASSPPGYEQY
NA	TRBJ2-7	TRBV27	ASSLSLPAYEQY
NA	TRBJ2-7	TRBV3-1/TRBV3-2	ASSQDRGLAGSYEQY
NA	TRBJ1-2	TRBV4-1	ASSPFDSLPYT
once	TRBJ1-1	TRBV3-1/TRBV3-2	ASSAFPGATEAF
NA	TRBJ1-1	TRBV18	ASSPRQGRAEAF
once	TRBJ1-6	TRBV6-5	ASSYSGGGSPLH
NA	TRBJ1-2	TRBV7-2	ASSPLTRVGGYT
NA	TRBJ1-5	TRBV4-1	ASSQDPTGVGQPQH
NA	TRBJ1-1	TRBV2	ASSGQDTEAF
NA	TRBJ2-1	TRBV5-6	ASGSFYEQF
NA	TRBJ1-2	TRBV4-1	ASSQDLSGSSYGYT
NA	TRBJ2-2	TRBV5-1	ASSGQNTGELF
NA	TRBJ2-7	TRBV28	ASSSGIIEQY
NA	TRBJ2-1	TRBV12-5	ASGLITGGNEQF
NA	TRBJ2-3	TRBV18	ASSPGYSGTDTQY
NA	TRBJ1-5	TRBV2	ASSETASNQPQH
NA	TRBJ2-2	TRBV6-5	ASSLDRARTGELF
NA	TRBJ1-2	TRBV6-5	ASSYRGQGYGYT
NA	TRBJ1-1	TRBV12-5	ASLTELPGTRAF
NA	TRBJ1-2	TRBV19	ASSPLLDRVGYGYT
NA	TRBJ2-3	TRBV9	ASSVRGDTQY
once	TRBJ1-1	TRBV7-9	ASSPKGVVTEAF
NA	TRBJ1-1	TRBV3-1/TRBV3-2	ASKEQGAISDTEAF
few	TRBJ1-2	TRBV29-1	SVGPGGLYGYT
NA	TRBJ1-3	TRBV29-1	SVAPGQGNTIY